These T cell receptor beta chains were read from a single sample in a study of blood T cell repertoires in COVID-19. TCRdb's table, derived via immunoSEQ multiplex PCR, lists solely in-frame clones and lacks some. The repertoire consists of roughly 300,000 clones, with roughly 86% occurring once and the leading ten covering around 8%. The sample comprised peripheral blood. Receptors originate from a woman between 50 and 59 years old who had recovered from COVID-19. Each CDR3 is given with its conserved first and last residue. Clone size is shown for a subset of rows, as once, few, many or a class of expanded clone.

TRBV19	TRBJ2-1	-	CASSRTGLTEDEQFF
TRBV11-2	TRBJ2-5	-	CASSLPSGLLIRETQYF
TRBV4-3	TRBJ2-7	-	CASSQAWDRGTYEQYF
TRBV3-1/TRBV3-2	TRBJ1-1	-	CASSLTPRTASNTEAFF
TRBV19	TRBJ2-6	once	CASSTRQAGANVLTF
TRBV11-3	TRBJ2-5	-	CASSLGHQETQYF
TRBV6-2/TRBV6-3	TRBJ1-1	-	CASSYTAGRTEAFF
TRBV3-1/TRBV3-2	TRBJ2-7	-	CASSLVAGKFYEQYF
TRBV10-1	TRBJ2-7	few	CASSEDRYSEQYF
TRBV4-2	TRBJ2-3	many	CASSQEGGQGSDTQYF
TRBV19	TRBJ1-6	-	CASSGQRRGSPLHF
TRBV29-1	TRBJ2-7	-	CSAWGSNYEQYF
TRBV30	TRBJ2-1	-	CAWSGSYNEQFF
TRBV5-4	TRBJ2-1	-	CASSTGQGSYNEQFF
TRBV30	TRBJ1-1	-	CAWSTGTESEAFF
TRBV7-2	TRBJ2-7	-	CASSALTGGGIYEQYF
TRBV9	TRBJ2-1	-	CASSNGLAGANEQFF
TRBV7-2	TRBJ2-5	once	CASSPRLAGGRETQYF
TRBV6-2/TRBV6-3	TRBJ2-1	-	CASSRAGGPTNEQFF
TRBV10-3	TRBJ2-6	-	CATKQGSGANVLTF
TRBV19	TRBJ1-5	-	CASSTHTGGLYQPQHF
TRBV24-1	TRBJ2-2	-	CATSVSAGSMNTGELFF
TRBV10-3	TRBJ2-7	-	CAISGTGFDEQYF
TRBV29-1	TRBJ1-2	-	CSVEDLGQGDGYTF
TRBV5-1	TRBJ1-2	-	CASSLSTSVSAGYTF
TRBV9	TRBJ1-1	-	CASSDSVNTEAFF
TRBV5-6	TRBJ2-3	-	CASSLDGGDTQYF
TRBV7-9	TRBJ1-2	-	CASSLGDRVYGYTF
TRBV4-2	TRBJ2-7	-	CASSQDASGTTYEQYF
TRBV19	TRBJ2-7	-	CASSTTGLGTPSYEQYF
TRBV2	TRBJ2-7	-	CASTREGYEQYF
TRBV27	TRBJ2-1	-	CASSSIVGALSYNEQFF
TRBV6-1	TRBJ2-4	-	CASSELSVAKNIQYF
TRBV11-2	TRBJ1-1	-	CASSLERAAEAFF
TRBV19	TRBJ1-2	once	CASSDRAYGYTF
TRBV7-2	TRBJ1-5	-	CASSSTGPQHF
TRBV6-7	TRBJ2-7	-	CASRTTGLAGDYEQYF
TRBV4-1	TRBJ1-2	-	CASSQDGRGIGYTF
TRBV2	TRBJ1-2	-	CASQYYGYTF
TRBV7-8	TRBJ2-2	-	CASSSMGDRGFMGNTGELFF
TRBV7-2	TRBJ1-2	-	CASSFTRGKGYTF
TRBV28	TRBJ2-5	-	CASSFNQEFKETQYF
TRBV4-1	TRBJ2-7	-	CASSPGIAGGPYEQYF
TRBV18	TRBJ2-3	once	CASSPSGTDTQYF
TRBV7-2	TRBJ2-1	-	CASSLGYSYNEQFF
TRBV28	TRBJ1-1	-	CASSLDRGTEAFF
TRBV5-1	TRBJ2-1	-	CASSASGSSYNEQFF
TRBV6-5	TRBJ1-5	-	CASTREDQPQHF
TRBV19	TRBJ2-7	-	CASSPAGGEQYF